Below are 17 T cell receptor beta chains sequenced from a single sample in a study of T cell responses to AZD1222 COVID-19 vaccine. Generated by immunoSEQ multiplex PCR, the TCRdb table keeps only in-frame clones and is missing some. Of roughly 180,000 clones detected, around 87% appear once; the ten largest clones hold less than 3%. The sample consisted of peripheral blood, taken on day 0 of AZD1222 vaccination. The receptors come from an adult in good health.

The J gene is TRBJ2-1, the V gene TRBV3-1 (or the pseudogene TRBV3-2), with a weak D call TRBD2 (5 bases). This CDR3 has 16 residues. Trimming shortened V by 1 base and J by 5 bases, and 15 bases separated the two germline ends. Germline CDR1 is LGHDT and CDR2 is YNNKEL (reference sequence). The CDR3 DNA reads TGTGCCAGCAGCCAAGGAGGGTTGAACAATAACAATGAGCAGTTCTTC. The encoded protein is CASSQGGLNNNNEQFF.

The chain has TRBV7-9 and TRBJ2-3; D may correspond to TRBD1 or TRBD2 (5 bases each). Germline V gives CDR1 SEHNR, CDR2 FQNEAQ (reference sequence). The V end was cut by 5 bases, the J end by 9 bases, with 18 bases between. CDR3 size: 14 residues. The CDR3 reads CASSDPGPAETQYF. The DNA of the CDR3 is TGTGCCAGCAGCGACCCGGGACCTGCCGAGACGCAGTATTTT.

The chain employs TRBV4-1 and TRBJ1-3; TRBD1 agrees at 9 bases. The V and J ends lost 11 bases and 8 bases, in that order; junction bases with no gene match: 7. This CDR3 has 12 amino acids. Germline lookup yields CDR1 MGHRA and CDR2 YSYEKL. The CDR3 bases are TGCGCCGTCCGGGACAGGGTCGACACCATATATTTT. Translated: CAVRDRVDTIYF.

The chain joins TRBV27 to TRBJ1-2; weak D call: TRBD1 (5 bases). CDR1 and CDR2 from the germline V gene are MNHEY and SMNVEV (reference sequence). This CDR3 has 13 amino acids. V lost 8 bases, J lost 5 bases, and 15 bases lay in between. The CDR3 region is CASSVTGQYGYTF. DNA for the CDR3: TGTGCCAGCTCGGTAACAGGCCAATATGGCTACACCTTC.

This chain connects TRBV24-1 to TRBJ2-7; possible D gene TRBD2, 5 bases. Trimming shortened V by 0 bases and J by 3 bases, and 5 bases separated the two germline ends. Germline V lookup: CDR1 KGHDR, CDR2 SFDVKD. CDR3 length equals 13 residues. DNA of the CDR3: TGTGCCACCAGTGATTTGCGGGGCTACGAGCAGTACTTC. Protein sequence: CATSDLRGYEQYF.

The DNA for the CDR3 is TGTGCCAGCAGGGCACGTGGGGAGGCTCCCAACTATGGCTACACCTTC. Encoded protein: CASRARGEAPNYGYTF. V gene TRBV19 combines with J gene TRBJ1-2, with a tentative D call TRBD1 (5 bases). The V end was cut by 9 bases, the J end by 2 bases, with 22 bases between. The V gene's germline CDR1 is LNHDA and CDR2 SQIVND (reference sequence). The CDR3 has 16 amino acids.

The chain links TRBV28 to TRBJ2-6; no clear D. The germline V and J ends were trimmed by 3 bases and 1 base, with 7 bases remaining between them. The CDR3 extends over 15 amino acids. Germline V gene lookup returns CDR1 MDHEN and CDR2 SYDVKM. The DNA for the CDR3 is TGTGCCAGCAGTTTGGTGGGGTCTGGGGCCAACGTCCTGACTTTC. As protein: CASSLVGSGANVLTF.

The V call is TRBV6-5, the J call TRBJ1-5; no firm D call. CDR1 is MNHEY, CDR2 SVGAGI, per germline. Deletions cut 6 bases from V and 0 bases from J, with 6 bases between. The CDR3 is made up of 13 amino acids. The CDR3 DNA is TGTGCCAGCAGCCGAAATAGCAATCAGCCCCAGCATTTT. Translated, it gives CASSRNSNQPQHF.

This chain uses TRBV5-4 with TRBJ1-3; D perhaps matches TRBD1 (5 bases). CDR1 and CDR2 from the germline V gene are SGHNT and YYREEE (reference sequence). The CDR3 totals 14 residues. Trimming shortened V by 3 bases and J by 1 base, and 8 bases separated the two germline ends. The CDR3 sequence is CASSWQGSGNTIYF. CDR3 coding DNA: TGTGCCAGCAGCTGGCAGGGTTCTGGAAACACCATATATTTT. The complete variable domain, with remaining parts taken from reference TRBV5-4 and TRBJ1-3, reads ETGVTQSPTHLIKTRGQQVTLRCSSQSGHNTVSWYQQALGQGPQFIFQYYREEENGRGNFPPRFSGLQFPNYSSELNVNALELDDSALYLCASSWQGSGNTIYFGEGSWLTVV.

This clone was detected a few times. The chain employs TRBV6-5 and TRBJ1-1; D may be TRBD1 (5 bases). The CDR3 runs to 15 residues. Trimming removed 5 bases at V and 0 bases at J, with 13 bases between. Germline V lookup: CDR1 MNHEY, CDR2 SVGAGI. CDR3 sequence reads: CASSPFEGVNTEAFF. The CDR3 DNA sequence: TGTGCCAGCAGTCCCTTCGAAGGGGTGAACACTGAAGCTTTCTTT.

Notes on this clone: At one end the junction does not follow the germline gene, possibly because of a read error. The chain recombines TRBV19 with TRBJ1-1, with D possibly being TRBD1 (5 bases). CDR1 is LNHDA, CDR2 SQIVND, per germline (reference sequence). This CDR3 region has 13 residues. CDR3 bases: TGTGCCAGTAGTATAAGGGGAGGATCTGAGGCTTTCTTT. Encoded protein: CASSIRGGSEAFF.

This chain uses TRBV30 with TRBJ1-3, with D unclear. The CDR3 loop spans 12 amino acids. Deletions cut 3 bases from V and 4 bases from J, with 7 bases between. CDR1 and CDR2 from the germline V gene are GTSNPN and SVGIG (reference sequence). The CDR3 is CAWSRQGNTIYF. Here the CDR3 DNA reads TGTGCCTGGAGCCGGCAAGGAAACACCATATATTTT.

This chain joins TRBV7-9 and TRBJ2-3; D not certain. Germline-derived CDR1 and CDR2 are SEHNR and FQNEAQ (reference sequence). V lost 2 bases to trimming and J lost 0 bases, with 6 bases between them. The CDR3 totals 14 residues. The DNA for the CDR3 is TGTGCCAGCAGCTTATCTATAAGCACAGATACGCAGTATTTT. It encodes CASSLSISTDTQYF.

This clone has a single count. J is TRBJ1-1 and V is TRBV19; possibly TRBD1 for D (5 bases). The CDR3 loop spans 15 amino acids. Germline CDR1 reads LNHDA; CDR2 reads SQIVND (reference sequence). Trimming left V 5 bases short and J 4 bases short, with 17 bases between. The CDR3 is CASSAGGGEGTEAFF. The CDR3 DNA sequence: TGTGCCAGTAGTGCAGGAGGAGGGGAGGGCACTGAAGCTTTCTTT.

This chain joins TRBV5-1 and TRBJ2-2; possibly TRBD1 or TRBD2 for D (5 bases each). Trimming cost V 3 bases and J 4 bases, with 10 bases left between them. The CDR3 has 14 residues. Per the germline V gene, CDR1 is SGHRS and CDR2 is YFSETQ. The CDR3 is CASSWGLSTGELFF. The CDR3 bases are TGCGCCAGCAGCTGGGGGTTATCCACCGGGGAGCTGTTTTTT.

The genes are TRBV2 and TRBJ1-4, with D unclear. The CDR3 runs 14 residues. V was pared by 2 bases and J by 14 bases, with 18 bases between. The germline V gene encodes CDR1 SNHLY and CDR2 FYNNEI. CDR3 DNA: TGTGCCAGCAGTGAAAAATCTAGTAGTGGGAACCTGTTTTTT. Its translation is CASSEKSSSGNLFF.

In nucleotides, the CDR3 is TGCAGCGGCAAGGGACAGGGAGCTATCCCCGGGGAGCTGTTTTTT. Translated: CSGKGQGAIPGELFF. V usage is TRBV29-1 and J usage is TRBJ2-2, with 9 nucleotides matching TRBD1. The CDR3 spans 15 residues. Germline V lookup: CDR1 SQVTM, CDR2 ANQGSEA. V dropped 7 bases and J dropped 6; count of bases not matched to a gene: 12.